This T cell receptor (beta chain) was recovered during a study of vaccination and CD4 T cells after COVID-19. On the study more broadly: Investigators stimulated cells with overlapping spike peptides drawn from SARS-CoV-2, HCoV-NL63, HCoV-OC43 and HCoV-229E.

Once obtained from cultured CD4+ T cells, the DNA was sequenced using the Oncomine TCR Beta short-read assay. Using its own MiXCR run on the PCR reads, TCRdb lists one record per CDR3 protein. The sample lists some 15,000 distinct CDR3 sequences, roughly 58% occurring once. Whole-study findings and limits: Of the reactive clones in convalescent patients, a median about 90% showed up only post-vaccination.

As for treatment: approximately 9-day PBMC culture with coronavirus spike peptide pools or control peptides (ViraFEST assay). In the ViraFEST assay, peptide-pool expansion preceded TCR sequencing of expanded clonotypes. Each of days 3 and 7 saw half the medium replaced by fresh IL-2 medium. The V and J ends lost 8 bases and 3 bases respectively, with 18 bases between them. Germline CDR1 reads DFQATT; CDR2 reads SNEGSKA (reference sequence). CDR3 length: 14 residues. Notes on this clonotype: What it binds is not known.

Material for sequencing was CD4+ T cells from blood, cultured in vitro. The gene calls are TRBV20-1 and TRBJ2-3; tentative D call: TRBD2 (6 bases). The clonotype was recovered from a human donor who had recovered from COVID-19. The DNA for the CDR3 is TGCAGTCCCCGCGGAGGGGCGGGGACAGATACGCAGTATTTT. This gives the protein CSPRGGAGTDTQYF.